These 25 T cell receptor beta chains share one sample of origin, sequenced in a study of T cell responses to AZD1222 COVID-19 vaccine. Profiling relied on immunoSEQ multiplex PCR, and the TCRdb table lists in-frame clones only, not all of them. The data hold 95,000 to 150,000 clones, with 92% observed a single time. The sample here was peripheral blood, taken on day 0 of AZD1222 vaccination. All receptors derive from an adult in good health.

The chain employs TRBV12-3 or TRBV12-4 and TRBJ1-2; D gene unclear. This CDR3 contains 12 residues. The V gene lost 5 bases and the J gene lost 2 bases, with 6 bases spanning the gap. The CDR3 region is CASSNSNYGYTF. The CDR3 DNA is TGTGCCAGCAGTAACTCCAACTATGGCTACACCTTC.

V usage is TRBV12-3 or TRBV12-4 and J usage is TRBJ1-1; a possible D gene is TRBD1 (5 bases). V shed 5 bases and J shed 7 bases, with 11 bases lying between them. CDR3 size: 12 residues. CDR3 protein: CASSATVSEAFF. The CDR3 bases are TGTGCCAGCAGTGCGACAGTGAGTGAAGCTTTCTTT.

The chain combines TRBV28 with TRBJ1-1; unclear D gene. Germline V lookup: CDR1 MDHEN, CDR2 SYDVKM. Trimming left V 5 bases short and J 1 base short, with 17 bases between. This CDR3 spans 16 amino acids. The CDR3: CASSHLTPRSNTEAFF. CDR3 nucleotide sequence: TGTGCCAGCAGTCACCTGACACCTCGTTCGAACACTGAAGCTTTCTTT.

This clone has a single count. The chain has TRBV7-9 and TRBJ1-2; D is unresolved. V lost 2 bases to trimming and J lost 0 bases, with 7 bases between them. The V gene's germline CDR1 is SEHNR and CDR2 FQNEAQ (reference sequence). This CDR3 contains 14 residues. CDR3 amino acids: CASSLLSSNYGYTF. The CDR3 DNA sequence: TGTGCCAGCAGCTTACTATCCTCTAACTATGGCTACACCTTC.

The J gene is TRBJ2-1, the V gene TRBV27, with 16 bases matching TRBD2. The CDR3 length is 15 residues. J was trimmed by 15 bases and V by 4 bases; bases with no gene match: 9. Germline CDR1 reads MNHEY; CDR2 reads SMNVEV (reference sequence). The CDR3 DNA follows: TGTGCCAGCAGTTCCGGGACTAGCGGGAGGGCCCCATTGTTCTTC. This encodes CASSSGTSGRAPLFF.

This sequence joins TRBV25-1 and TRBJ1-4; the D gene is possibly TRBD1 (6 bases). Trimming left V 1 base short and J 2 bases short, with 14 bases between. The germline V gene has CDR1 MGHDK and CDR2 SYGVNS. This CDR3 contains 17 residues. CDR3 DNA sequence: TGTGCCAGCAGTGAATCTTGGGGCCAGGGGACTAATGAAAAACTGTTTTTT. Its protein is CASSESWGQGTNEKLFF.

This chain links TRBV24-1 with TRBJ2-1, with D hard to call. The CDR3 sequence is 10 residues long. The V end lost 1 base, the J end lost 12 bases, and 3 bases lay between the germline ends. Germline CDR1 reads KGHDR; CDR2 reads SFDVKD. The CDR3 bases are TGTGCCACCAGTGATTTCGGGCAGTTCTTC. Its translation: CATSDFGQFF.

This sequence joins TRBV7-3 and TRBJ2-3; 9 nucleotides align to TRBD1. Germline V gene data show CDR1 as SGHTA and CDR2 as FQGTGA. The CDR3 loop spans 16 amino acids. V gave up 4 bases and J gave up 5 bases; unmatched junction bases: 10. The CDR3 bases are TGTGCCAGCAGCTCCTCGGCCGGGACAGGGATAGATACGCAGTATTTT. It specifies CASSSSAGTGIDTQYF.

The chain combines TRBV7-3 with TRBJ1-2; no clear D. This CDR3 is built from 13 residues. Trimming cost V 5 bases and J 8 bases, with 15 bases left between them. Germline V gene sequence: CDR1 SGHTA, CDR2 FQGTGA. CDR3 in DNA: TGTGCCAGCAGCCCAAGGCGGGTAGGGGGCTACACCTTC. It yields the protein CASSPRRVGGYTF.

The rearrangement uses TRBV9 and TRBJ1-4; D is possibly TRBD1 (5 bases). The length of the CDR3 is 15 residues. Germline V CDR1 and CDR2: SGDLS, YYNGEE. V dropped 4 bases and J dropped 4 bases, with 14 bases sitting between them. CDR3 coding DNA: TGTGCCAGCAGCCCTCCGGGACTGGGTAATGAAAAACTGTTTTTT. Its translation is CASSPPGLGNEKLFF.

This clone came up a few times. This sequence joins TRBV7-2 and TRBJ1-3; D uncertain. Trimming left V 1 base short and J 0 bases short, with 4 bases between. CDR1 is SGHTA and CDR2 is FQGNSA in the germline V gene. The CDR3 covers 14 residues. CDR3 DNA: TGTGCCAGCAGCTTAGGTGGCTCTGGAAACACCATATATTTT. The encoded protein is CASSLGGSGNTIYF.

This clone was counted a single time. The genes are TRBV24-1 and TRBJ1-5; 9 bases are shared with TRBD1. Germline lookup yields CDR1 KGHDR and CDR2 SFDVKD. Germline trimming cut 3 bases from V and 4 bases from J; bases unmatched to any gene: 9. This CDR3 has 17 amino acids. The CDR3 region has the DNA TGTGCCACCAGTGATAGTGCAGGGACAGGGATTAATCAGCCCCAGCATTTT. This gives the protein CATSDSAGTGINQPQHF.

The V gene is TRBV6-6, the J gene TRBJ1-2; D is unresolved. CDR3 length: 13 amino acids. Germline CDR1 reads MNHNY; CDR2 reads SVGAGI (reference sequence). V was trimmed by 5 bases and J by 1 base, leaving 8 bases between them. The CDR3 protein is CASSPEGNYGYTF. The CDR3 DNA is TGTGCCAGCAGTCCCGAGGGTAACTATGGCTACACCTTC.

The CDR3 nucleotides are TGTGCCAGCTCACCCGCCCTAGGGGATGGCTACACCTTC. Translation: CASSPALGDGYTF. The chain carries TRBV18 and TRBJ1-2; possibly TRBD1 for D (5 bases). Trimming took 3 bases from V and 6 from J, leaving 11 bases between them. The CDR3 sequence is 13 residues long. CDR1 KGHSH and CDR2 LQKENI come from the germline V gene.

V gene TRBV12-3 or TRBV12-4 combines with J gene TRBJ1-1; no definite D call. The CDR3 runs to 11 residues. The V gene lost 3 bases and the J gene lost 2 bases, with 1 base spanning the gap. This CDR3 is CASSFNTEAFF. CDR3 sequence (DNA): TGTGCCAGCAGTTTTAACACTGAAGCTTTCTTT.

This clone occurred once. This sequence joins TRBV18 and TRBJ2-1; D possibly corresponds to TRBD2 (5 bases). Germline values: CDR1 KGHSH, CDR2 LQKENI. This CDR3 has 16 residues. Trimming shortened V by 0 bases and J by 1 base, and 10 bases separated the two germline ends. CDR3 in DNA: TGTGCCAGCTCACCACCGCAAGGAGGTTCCTACAATGAGCAGTTCTTC. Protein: CASSPPQGGSYNEQFF.

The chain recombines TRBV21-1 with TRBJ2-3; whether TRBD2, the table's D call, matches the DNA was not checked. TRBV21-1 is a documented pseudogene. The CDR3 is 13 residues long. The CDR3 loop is CASSKDLGDTQYF. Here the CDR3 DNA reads TGTGCCAGCAGCAAAGACCTCGGTGATACGCAGTATTTT.

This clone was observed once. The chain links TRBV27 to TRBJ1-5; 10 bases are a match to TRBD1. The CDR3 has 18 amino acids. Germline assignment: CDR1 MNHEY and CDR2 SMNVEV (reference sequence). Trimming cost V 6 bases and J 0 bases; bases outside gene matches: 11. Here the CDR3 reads CASRPDRGDSYSNQPQHF. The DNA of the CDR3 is TGTGCCAGCAGGCCGGACAGGGGGGACTCTTATAGCAATCAGCCCCAGCATTTT.

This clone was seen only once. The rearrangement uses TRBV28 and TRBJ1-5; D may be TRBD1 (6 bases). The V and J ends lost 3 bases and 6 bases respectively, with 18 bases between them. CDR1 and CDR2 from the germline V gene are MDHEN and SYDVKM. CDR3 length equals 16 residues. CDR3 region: CASSFASGARGQPQHF. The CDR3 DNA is TGTGCCAGCAGTTTCGCGTCGGGGGCCCGCGGTCAGCCCCAGCATTTT. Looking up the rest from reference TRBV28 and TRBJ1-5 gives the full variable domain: DVKVTQSSRYLVKRTGEKVFLECVQDMDHENMFWYRQDPGLGLRLIYFSYDVKMKEKGDIPEGYSVSREKKERFSLILESASTNQTSMYLCASSFASGARGQPQHFGDGTRLSIL.

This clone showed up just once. This CDR3 reads CASSPRPGGAGTEAFF. For the CDR3, the DNA is TGTGCCAGCAGCCCCCGCCCAGGCGGGGCAGGTACTGAAGCTTTCTTT. V gene TRBV11-2 combines with J gene TRBJ1-1; D may be TRBD1 (5 bases). V shed 5 bases and J shed 5 bases, with 21 bases lying between them. The germline CDR1 and CDR2 sequences are SGHAT and FQNNGV. The CDR3 consists of 16 residues.

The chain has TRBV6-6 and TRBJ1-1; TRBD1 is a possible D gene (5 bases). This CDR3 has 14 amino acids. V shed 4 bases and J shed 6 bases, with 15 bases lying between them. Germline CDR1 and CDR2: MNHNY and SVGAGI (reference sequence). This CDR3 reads CASSFGGVSAEAFF. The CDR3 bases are TGTGCCAGCAGTTTCGGAGGGGTGAGTGCTGAAGCTTTCTTT.

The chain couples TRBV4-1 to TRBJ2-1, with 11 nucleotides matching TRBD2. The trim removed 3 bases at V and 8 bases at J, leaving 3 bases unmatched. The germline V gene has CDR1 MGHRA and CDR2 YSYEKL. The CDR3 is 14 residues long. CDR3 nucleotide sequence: TGCGCCAGCAGCCACGTAGCGGGGGGGCATGAGCAGTTCTTC. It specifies CASSHVAGGHEQFF.

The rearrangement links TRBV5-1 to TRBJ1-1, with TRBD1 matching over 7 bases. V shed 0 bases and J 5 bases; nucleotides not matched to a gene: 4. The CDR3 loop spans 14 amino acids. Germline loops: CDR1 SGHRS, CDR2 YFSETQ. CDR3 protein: CASSLGQGGTEAFF. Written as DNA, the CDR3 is TGCGCCAGCAGCTTGGGACAGGGAGGTACTGAAGCTTTCTTT. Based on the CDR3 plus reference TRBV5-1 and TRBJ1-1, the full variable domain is KAGVTQTPRYLIKTRGQQVTLSCSPISGHRSVSWYQQTPGQGLQFLFEYFSETQRNKGNFPGRFSGRQFSNSRSEMNVSTLELGDSALYLCASSLGQGGTEAFFGQGTRLTVV.

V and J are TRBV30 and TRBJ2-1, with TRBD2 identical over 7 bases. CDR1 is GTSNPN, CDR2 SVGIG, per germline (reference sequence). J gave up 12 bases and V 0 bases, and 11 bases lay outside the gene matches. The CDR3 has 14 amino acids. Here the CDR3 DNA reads TGTGCCTGGAGTGTAGGTAGCGGGCAGAGCCGGCAGTTCTTC. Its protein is CAWSVGSGQSRQFF.

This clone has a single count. The CDR3 DNA follows: TGTGCCAGCAGTGAGGGACCAGGAGGGCGTCAGCCCCAGCATTTT. Translated: CASSEGPGGRQPQHF. This chain connects TRBV6-1 to TRBJ1-5; a weak D match, TRBD1 (5 bases). This CDR3 region has 15 residues. Germline CDR1 and CDR2: MNHNS and SASEGT. Trimming left V 3 bases short and J 6 bases short, with 15 bases between.